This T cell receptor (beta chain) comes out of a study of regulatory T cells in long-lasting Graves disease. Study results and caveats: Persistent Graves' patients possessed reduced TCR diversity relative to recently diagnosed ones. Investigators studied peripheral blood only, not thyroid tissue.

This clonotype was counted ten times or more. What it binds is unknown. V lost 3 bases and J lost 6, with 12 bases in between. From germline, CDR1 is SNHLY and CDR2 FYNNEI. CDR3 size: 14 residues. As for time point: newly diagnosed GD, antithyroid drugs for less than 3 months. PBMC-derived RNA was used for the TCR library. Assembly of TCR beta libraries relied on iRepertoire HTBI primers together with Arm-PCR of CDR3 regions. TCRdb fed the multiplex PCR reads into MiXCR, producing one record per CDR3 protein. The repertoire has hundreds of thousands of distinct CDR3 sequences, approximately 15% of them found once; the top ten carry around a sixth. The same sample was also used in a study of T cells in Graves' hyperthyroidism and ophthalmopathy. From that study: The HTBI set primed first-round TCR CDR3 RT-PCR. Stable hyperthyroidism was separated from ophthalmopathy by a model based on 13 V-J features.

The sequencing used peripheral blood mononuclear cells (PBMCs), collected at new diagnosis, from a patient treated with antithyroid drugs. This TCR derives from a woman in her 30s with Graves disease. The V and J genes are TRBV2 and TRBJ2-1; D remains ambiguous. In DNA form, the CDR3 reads TGTGCCAGCAGTGATAGACTCCTCTCCAATGAGCAGTTCTTC. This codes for CASSDRLLSNEQFF.